A single sample gave rise to the 6 T cell receptor beta chains below, sequenced in a study of cytomegalovirus exposure and HLA in healthy donors. With 60 Vbeta and 13 Jbeta primers, the PCR was carried out. Profiled with immunoSEQ multiplex PCR; TCRdb holds only in-frame clones, not every one. This sample has about 65,000 clones; roughly 60% occur once, and the top ten carry about 3%. Sequenced sample: PBMCs. Source of these receptors: a young man in good health and CMV-seronegative.

The chain is built from TRBV5-4 and TRBJ2-2, with TRBD2 as a possible D gene (5 bases). Per the germline V gene, CDR1 is SGHNT and CDR2 is YYREEE (reference sequence). The length of the CDR3 is 13 residues. Between the trimmed V and J ends, which lost 6 bases and 6 bases, there was a span of 12 bases. DNA for the CDR3: TGTGCCAGCACCCTGGGGAGCGCCGGGGAGCTGTTTTTT. As protein: CASTLGSAGELFF. The full variable domain, in which reference TRBV5-4 and TRBJ2-2 provide the parts outside the CDR3, is ETGVTQSPTHLIKTRGQQVTLRCSSQSGHNTVSWYQQALGQGPQFIFQYYREEENGRGNFPPRFSGLQFPNYSSELNVNALELDDSALYLCASTLGSAGELFFGEGSRLTVL.

J is TRBJ1-5 and V is TRBV10-3; D may be TRBD1 (5 bases). The germline gives CDR1 ENHRY, CDR2 SYGVKD. V lost 3 bases, J lost 7 bases, and 16 bases lay in between. This CDR3 spans 15 amino acids. CDR3 sequence (DNA): TGTGCCATCAGTGAAAGAACAGATAGGGGCCAGCCCCAGCATTTT. Translation: CAISERTDRGQPQHF.

This rearrangement joins TRBV29-1 to TRBJ1-5; D is ambiguous. V was cut by 7 bases and J by 5 bases, with 3 bases left in between. Looked up from germline, CDR1 is SQVTM and CDR2 is ANQGSEA. The CDR3 is made up of 9 amino acids. The CDR3 DNA is TGCAGCGCCGATCAGCCCCAGCATTTT. Translation gives CSADQPQHF.

As regards this clone: This specimen includes other DNA sequences encoding the same CDR3. The rearrangement joins TRBV18 to TRBJ1-1; D possibly corresponds to TRBD1 (5 bases). This CDR3 spans 14 amino acids. The V gene lost 6 bases and the J gene lost 1 base, with 12 bases spanning the gap. Germline V CDR1 and CDR2: KGHSH, LQKENI. This CDR3 reads CASSRDRANTEAFF. CDR3 nucleotides: TGTGCCAGCTCCCGAGACAGAGCGAACACTGAAGCTTTCTTT.

V gene TRBV12-1 combines with J gene TRBJ2-1; TRBD2, the D gene given by the table, was not confirmed from the DNA. TRBV12-1 is a pseudogene segment. The CDR3 spans 13 residues. The CDR3 nucleotides are TGTGCCAGCAGCTTTTCACGACTAGCGGGGTGCGTCTTC. Encoded protein: CASSFSRLAGCVF.

The chain has TRBV29-1 and TRBJ2-2; no clear D gene. This CDR3 comprises 11 residues. V was trimmed by 6 bases and J by 6 bases, leaving 8 bases between them. CDR1 and CDR2 from the germline V gene are SQVTM and ANQGSEA. The CDR3 loop reads CSVLRSGELFF. In DNA, the CDR3 is TGCAGCGTGCTCAGGTCCGGGGAGCTGTTTTTT.